The source of this T cell receptor beta chain is a study of T cell therapy after organ transplantation. The method was immunoSEQ multiplex PCR; TCRdb's version includes in-frame clones alone and lacks a portion of them. The sample yields a few thousand clones, 70% to 90% seen once. Of note for this clone: Its antigen is not identified.

The CDR3 covers 15 residues. Germline assignment: CDR1 SGHTA and CDR2 FQGTGA. The J segment lost 0 bases and the V segment lost 6 bases, leaving 4 bases of the junction unmatched. Time point defined: 4-8 weeks after completion of therapy. Study outcomes and limitations: Nonresponders had marked pretherapy clonal expansions and little post-therapy change.

The sequence was obtained from a human patient who had received a solid organ transplant and had CMV disease. Some T cells may be provided by the graft donor. The chain links TRBV7-3 to TRBJ2-3; 9 bases map to TRBD2. The specimen comprised CD8+ T cells from blood, sampled after autologous CMV-specific T cell therapy. The CDR3 reads CASSSSGASTDTQYF. CDR3 in DNA: TGTGCCAGCAGTTCTAGCGGGGCGAGCACAGATACGCAGTATTTT.